One sample yielded the 25 T cell receptor beta chains listed below, sequenced in a study of response to subunit inactivated influenza vaccine. TCRdb independently ran MiXCR on the RT-PCR reads; one entry per CDR3 protein. The sample records around 520,000 distinct CDR3 sequences, approximately 12% being singletons. The sequenced sample was PBMCs from blood, obtained on the day of vaccination. These receptors all come from a man between 50 and 59 years old who received an inactivated influenza vaccine.

This clonotype has a handful of counts. The rearrangement uses TRBV7-2 and TRBJ2-2, with 7 bases aligning to TRBD1. The CDR3 is made up of 14 amino acids. Germline CDR1 is SGHTA and CDR2 is FQGNSA. With 6 bases clipped from V and 6 bases from J, the junction kept 7 bases outside the gene matches. The CDR3 protein is CASRPYRGPGELFF. The CDR3 DNA reads TGTGCCAGCAGACCTTACAGGGGACCCGGGGAGCTGTTTTTT.

This rearrangement joins TRBV6-2 or TRBV6-3 to TRBJ2-1; 7 bases line up with TRBD2. The CDR3 has 14 amino acids. The germline CDR1 and CDR2 sequences are MNHEY and SVGEGT. V was pared by 8 bases and J by 8 bases, with 12 bases of the junction left unmatched. The CDR3 protein is CASQRLGGRDEQFF. The CDR3, as DNA: TGTGCCAGCCAGAGACTAGGTGGGAGGGATGAGCAGTTCTTC.

This clonotype was picked up a small number of times. CDR3 residues: CSARLGGKQPQHF. CDR3 DNA sequence: TGCAGTGCTAGGTTGGGGGGAAAGCAGCCCCAGCATTTT. The J gene is TRBJ1-5, the V gene TRBV20-1; D may be TRBD1 (5 bases). V was trimmed by 3 bases and J by 7 bases, leaving 13 bases between them. The CDR3 totals 13 residues. Germline V gene data show CDR1 as DFQATT and CDR2 as SNEGSKA (reference sequence).

This clonotype has a count of ten or more. The chain employs TRBV5-1 and TRBJ2-1, with 10 positions matching TRBD2. The V segment lost 0 bases and the J segment 4 bases; nucleotides outside the gene matches: 4. The CDR3 consists of 16 residues. Germline-derived CDR1 and CDR2 are SGHRS and YFSETQ. The CDR3, as DNA: TGCGCCAGCAGCTTGGTGTCTAGCGGGAGTTACAATGAGCAGTTCTTC. Its translation: CASSLVSSGSYNEQFF.

The chain has TRBV28 and TRBJ2-1, with D possibly being TRBD2 (5 bases). V lost 6 bases and J lost 1, with 7 bases in between. The CDR3 extends over 13 amino acids. Germline CDR1 reads MDHEN; CDR2 reads SYDVKM. The CDR3 here is CASRGASYNEQFF. In nucleotides, the CDR3 is TGTGCCAGCAGGGGAGCTTCCTACAATGAGCAGTTCTTC.

This clonotype was counted between two and nine times. This chain uses TRBV19 with TRBJ2-1; D is unresolved. Per germline, CDR1 LNHDA and CDR2 SQIVND (reference sequence). The CDR3 length is 16 residues. Trimming removed 3 bases at V and 2 bases at J, with 14 bases between. CDR3 residues: CASSIWTMQTYNEQFF. CDR3 bases: TGTGCCAGTAGTATTTGGACGATGCAAACCTACAATGAGCAGTTCTTC.

This clonotype has more than one count but fewer than ten. The J gene is TRBJ2-1, the V gene TRBV7-3; D unresolved. Trimming shortened V by 5 bases and J by 2 bases, and 13 bases separated the two germline ends. The CDR3 length is 15 residues. Per germline, CDR1 SGHTA and CDR2 FQGTGA. CDR3: CASSTTVKAYNEQFF. The CDR3, as DNA: TGTGCCAGCAGCACCACGGTAAAAGCCTACAATGAGCAGTTCTTC.

V is TRBV6-1 and J is TRBJ1-2; 9 bases match TRBD1. V trimming: 6 bases; J trimming: 5 bases; junction bases outside the gene matches: 10. The CDR3 runs 15 residues. The germline gives CDR1 MNHNS, CDR2 SASEGT. The CDR3 nucleotides read TGTGCCAGCAGGCCCATCACAGGGGGCTGGTATGGCTACACCTTC. Protein product: CASRPITGGWYGYTF.

This clonotype was recorded many times. The V call is TRBV11-2, the J call TRBJ2-3; 7 positions match TRBD2. Germline trimming cut 5 bases from V and 2 bases from J; bases unmatched to any gene: 4. The CDR3 sequence is 14 residues long. The germline CDR1 and CDR2 sequences are SGHAT and FQNNGV. CDR3 DNA sequence: TGTGCCAGCAGCGCAAGCGGGGCCACAGATACGCAGTATTTT. Amino acids: CASSASGATDTQYF. The full variable domain, in which reference TRBV11-2 and TRBJ2-3 provide the parts outside the CDR3, is EAGVAQSPRYKIIEKRQSVAFWCNPISGHATLYWYQQILGQGPKLLIQFQNNGVVDDSQLPKDRFSAERLKGVDSTLKIQPAKLEDSAVYLCASSASGATDTQYFGPGTRLTVL.

A few counts support this clonotype. J is TRBJ1-3 and V is TRBV7-2; the D is unclear. The germline CDR1 and CDR2 sequences are SGHTA and FQGNSA. V was clipped by 6 bases and J by 2 bases, with 14 bases between them. This CDR3 has 15 amino acids. CDR3 in DNA: TGTGCCAGCAGATATAAGGGTTTGGCTGGAAACACCATATATTTT. Translated, it gives CASRYKGLAGNTIYF.

This CDR3 reads CASSLFSGTRPEAEAFF. DNA for the CDR3: TGTGCCAGCAGCTTATTTTCGGGGACCAGGCCGGAGGCTGAAGCTTTCTTT. The chain carries TRBV7-2 and TRBJ1-1; a weak D match, TRBD1 (5 bases). The germline V gene encodes CDR1 SGHTA and CDR2 FQGNSA. The V end was cut by 2 bases, the J end by 6 bases, with 22 bases between. This CDR3 has 17 residues.

Many counts were recorded for this clonotype. The rearrangement joins TRBV12-3 or TRBV12-4 to TRBJ2-7; 7 bases align to TRBD1. The CDR3 loop spans 17 amino acids. The J segment lost 0 bases and the V segment lost 5 bases, leaving 13 bases of the junction unmatched. CDR3 DNA: TGTGCCAGCAGTCTAGGTGGGACAGAACAGGCCTCCTACGAGCAGTACTTC. The encoded protein is CASSLGGTEQASYEQYF.

This clonotype was picked up a small number of times. The gene calls are TRBV20-1 and TRBJ1-5, with D unclear. Trimming pared 1 base from V and 7 bases from J, leaving 14 bases between. This CDR3 region has 14 residues. CDR1 DFQATT and CDR2 SNEGSKA come from the germline V gene (reference sequence). The CDR3: CSARGGGVGQPQHF. The DNA for the CDR3 is TGCAGTGCTAGAGGGGGTGGCGTAGGACAGCCCCAGCATTTT.

About this clonotype: A much larger clone differs by one base, so this may be a read error. This chain connects TRBV28 to TRBJ2-1; no definite D call. This CDR3 has 14 residues. Germline assignment: CDR1 MDHEN and CDR2 SYDVKM. V was shortened by 2 bases and J by 7 bases, with 12 bases between the two germline ends. The CDR3 DNA follows: TGTGCCAGCAGTTTAACCATGTCTGGTAATGAGCAGTTCTTC. Translated, it gives CASSLTMSGNEQFF.

This clonotype was detected only a few times. The chain uses TRBV4-1 and TRBJ2-1; TRBD1 matches 7 bases. CDR1 and CDR2 from the germline V gene are MGHRA and YSYEKL. This CDR3 comprises 15 residues. J lost 7 bases, V lost 2 bases, and 8 bases had no gene match. The CDR3 DNA follows: TGCGCCAGCAGCCAAACCGGGACAGCCAAAAATGAGCAGTTCTTC. Residues: CASSQTGTAKNEQFF.

This clonotype came up a few times. The CDR3 reads CASSPRQGVSTDTQYF. In nucleotides, the CDR3 is TGTGCCAGCAGCCCCAGACAGGGGGTATCCACAGATACGCAGTATTTT. V usage is TRBV7-2 and J usage is TRBJ2-3, with TRBD1 matching over 9 bases. The CDR3 has 16 residues. J lost 2 bases, V lost 5 bases, and 8 bases had no gene match. Germline lookup yields CDR1 SGHTA and CDR2 FQGNSA.

This clonotype has more than one count but fewer than ten. This chain uses TRBV10-2 with TRBJ1-5; no reliable D call. The CDR3 has 14 amino acids. CDR1 and CDR2 from the germline V gene are WSHSY and SAAADI. V was clipped by 3 bases and J by 6 bases, with 12 bases between them. The CDR3 sequence: CASSEWGFFQPQHF. CDR3 DNA sequence: TGCGCCAGCAGTGAATGGGGTTTCTTTCAGCCCCAGCATTTT.

This clonotype has just a few counts. V is TRBV2 and J is TRBJ2-3, with 11 bases lining up with TRBD2. V lost 3 bases to trimming and J lost 9 bases; unmatched junction nucleotides: 5. The CDR3 runs to 14 residues. CDR1 and CDR2 (germline): SNHLY, FYNNEI. CDR3 protein: CASSDASGGFTQYF. The CDR3 DNA reads TGTGCCAGCAGTGATGCTAGCGGGGGGTTCACGCAGTATTTT.

This clonotype was detected many times. This chain connects TRBV12-3 or TRBV12-4 to TRBJ2-1; 10 nucleotides align to TRBD2. Unmatched junction bases numbered 10, after V lost 4 bases and J lost 7 bases. The CDR3 is made up of 16 amino acids. The CDR3 region has the DNA TGTGCCAGCAGTTCCTATGGGACTAGCGTCCTGAATGAGCAGTTCTTC. It yields the protein CASSSYGTSVLNEQFF.

This clonotype was seen a handful of times. The chain uses TRBV28 and TRBJ1-2; tentative D call: TRBD1 (6 bases). V was shortened by 3 bases and J by 7 bases, with 12 bases between the two germline ends. The germline CDR1 and CDR2 sequences are MDHEN and SYDVKM. The CDR3 totals 13 residues. CDR3 sequence: CASSFDRSGGYTF. The CDR3 bases are TGTGCCAGCAGTTTCGACAGGAGTGGTGGCTACACCTTC.

This clonotype was detected many times. The gene calls are TRBV4-2 and TRBJ1-6; possibly TRBD1 for D (5 bases). V shed 0 bases and J shed 6 bases, with 9 bases lying between them. Germline V gene data show CDR1 as LGHNA and CDR2 as YNFKEQ. The CDR3 spans 15 residues. The CDR3 DNA reads as TGTGCCAGCAGCCAAGATAGCAGGGTTAATTCACCCCTCCACTTT. Encoded protein: CASSQDSRVNSPLHF.

This clonotype came up many times. CDR3 bases: TGTGCCAGCAGTTTATCGAACGTTCACACTGAAGCTTTCTTT. Translating it yields CASSLSNVHTEAFF. The chain couples TRBV27 to TRBJ1-1, with unresolved D. The CDR3 is made up of 14 amino acids. V was trimmed by 0 bases and J by 3 bases, leaving 8 bases between them. From germline, CDR1 is MNHEY and CDR2 SMNVEV (reference sequence).

About this clonotype: A much more abundant neighbour one base away suggests this may be a read error. The chain recombines TRBV7-8 with TRBJ2-5, with 8 bases that match TRBD2. The CDR3 runs to 13 residues. Germline V gene data show CDR1 as SGHVS and CDR2 as FQNEAQ. This chain's CDR3 is CASSLSGLEIQYF. The CDR3 DNA follows: TGTGCCAGCAGCTTGTCGGGACTAGAGATCCAGTACTTC.

The rearrangement joins TRBV2 to TRBJ2-5; perhaps TRBD1 as D (6 bases). The germline gives CDR1 SNHLY, CDR2 FYNNEI. CDR3 size: 15 residues. Deletions cut 5 bases from V and 5 bases from J, with 18 bases between. Here the CDR3 reads CASSPLRPRGETQYF. CDR3 in DNA: TGTGCCAGCAGTCCTCTACGACCCAGGGGCGAGACCCAGTACTTC.

The chain is built from TRBV29-1 and TRBJ2-7, with 8 positions matching TRBD1. With V trimmed by 6 bases and J by 1 base, 11 bases remained unmatched. The germline gives CDR1 SQVTM, CDR2 ANQGSEA. This CDR3 region has 15 residues. The CDR3 DNA sequence: TGCAGCGTGGGTGGATGGGGGACAGGATCCTACGAGCAGTACTTC. Residues: CSVGGWGTGSYEQYF.